This T cell receptor (beta chain) emerged from a study of shared clonotypes between healthy human individuals (dated by TCRdb to between 2020 and 2021). Regarding the complete study: A few men and two women, aged 18 to 49 years, made up the cohort. To estimate repertoire size and how much clonotypes are shared between individuals, the study performed deep sequencing of blood TCR repertoires from roughly five healthy adults. Different laboratories and diverse techniques were used to prepare libraries and sequence TCR repertoires, to increase sequencing depth and limit assay-specific biases. For each donor, three plates each were used for CD4 naive and CD4 memory, two plates were used for CD8 naive, and one plate was used for CD8 memory. Leukapheresis yielded between about 0.8 and 8.9 billion PBMCs per donor.

V is pruned by 4 bases and J by 5 bases, leaving 5 bases of the junction without a gene match. The CDR3 measures 15 amino acids from cysteine to phenylalanine. Only the CDR3 region is kept as DNA, spanning 45 bases read in frame from base 1. CDR1 SGHRS and CDR2 YFSETQ are derived from the germline V gene. For this clone: Its antigen remains unidentified. Base qualities are missing; no much larger clone stands one base away. This CDR3 is also generated by other DNA sequences in the sample.

Here is what the overall study found, with its caveats: Based on pairwise subsampling, the degree of clonotype sharing among donors was expected to be affected by sequencing depth. Even with the large sequencing depth, rarefaction of the sorted-subset datasets indicated that sequencing was incomplete. Clonotypes shared by all four sorted-subset donors showed higher generation probabilities than non-shared clonotypes. Sharing across several donors was observed for around 5% of naive CD4, less than 4% of naive CD8, about 2.3% of memory CD4, and over 0.3% of memory CD8 clonotypes. Only blood was sampled, and tissue TCR repertoires likely differ from those in blood. The genetic and exposure-history diversity represented was limited by the small number of donors. Naive subsets generally had larger estimated clonotype richness than memory subsets.

Using the deep immunoSEQ assay, TCR CDR3 regions were amplified from genomic DNA by multiplex PCR. Extracted genomic DNA from each cell subset was spread evenly across all wells of several immunoSEQ 96-well plates, with each plate serving as a replicate. For sorted subsets, each replicate PCR was loaded with roughly 200 ng genomic DNA, equivalent to some 27,000 T cell genomes. The purified libraries were quantified using a Qubit 3.0 fluorometer, sized with a Bioanalyzer 2100, and then quantified again using the KAPA Library Quantification kit. Every immunoSEQ 96-well plate was sequenced on a separate single-read 150-cycle Illumina NextSeq 550 flow cell. As for how the authors treated the data: The immunoSEQ output contained only junctional sequences without quality scores, so filtering could not match that applied to full-length reads. Sequences were annotated with PyIR, a Python wrapper for IgBLAST v1.9, using IMGT germline references to assign V/J genes and CDR3. Reads were filtered out if the reads had weak V/J assignments (E-value above 1e-6), no CDR3, stop codons, out-of-frame junctions, or ambiguous translated residues. V3J clonotypes were defined as sequences sharing an identical inferred V gene, J gene, and CDR3 amino acid sequence. The percentage overlap between two repertoires was calculated by dividing the number of shared unique clonotypes by the size of the smaller repertoire. Richness of each repertoire was evaluated using RTK rarefaction, the Chao1 estimator, and Recon v2.1 estimates of unobserved clonotypes. For all TCRbeta clonotypes obtained by the gDNA method from four donors, generation probabilities were computed with OLGA. TCRdb's version of the immuneACCESS table is confined to in-frame rearrangements and falls short of the full clone set. An unresolved V gene accounts for under half of the shortfall where checked; the remainder is of unknown origin. D and trimming were read from the DNA, whereas the V and J calls and clone size are those reported in that table. A total of 2,100,000 or so clones appear in this sample, around 95% of them only once. The ten largest clones take up around 0.13% of the sample.

The donors were healthy, HIV-negative adults who had no recently reported acute infections or vaccinations. All donors were Caucasian adults living in Nashville, Tennessee, USA. Magnetic negative selection was used to enrich CD4+ T cells, after which naive cells were positively selected on CD45RA and the negative fraction became the memory subset. After blood collection by leukapheresis, PBMCs were isolated using Ficoll-Histopaque density gradient centrifugation and then cryopreserved in the vapor phase of liquid nitrogen. Analytical flow cytometry was used to check the purity and quantity of every magnetically sorted T cell population. Each sorted fraction had its genomic DNA isolated and then quantified by UV absorbance on a Nanodrop 2000c.

The rearrangement combines TRBV5-1 with TRBJ2-2, with 10 bases aligning to TRBD2. The sequencing sample was made of naive CD4+ T cells sorted from blood. The sample's cell subset or site label, decoded: CD45RA+ positively selected. This receptor was identified in a man younger than 35 in good health. The DNA sequence is TGCGCCAGCAGCACCACTAGCGGGGTAACCGGGGAGCTGTTTTTT. Its protein reads: CASSTTSGVTGELFF.